Sequencing of this T cell receptor beta chain was carried out in a study of shared clonotypes between healthy human individuals (dated by TCRdb to about 2020). Turning to the overall study: A few men and a couple of women, aged 18 to 49 years, made up the cohort. Per donor, three plates each were used for CD4 naive and CD4 memory, two for CD8 naive, and one for CD8 memory. The study deeply sequenced blood TCR repertoires of five healthy adults to estimate repertoire size and the extent of clonotype sharing between individuals. Different laboratories and diverse techniques were used to prepare libraries and sequence TCR repertoires, to increase sequencing depth and limit assay-specific biases. Per donor, leukapheresis produced somewhere between about 0.94 and 9 billion PBMCs. Paper-wide results and their limitations: Higher generation probabilities were observed for clonotypes shared by all four sorted-subset donors than for non-shared clonotypes. Because the study included a small number of donors, the genetic and exposure-history diversity represented was limited. Rarefaction of sorted-subset datasets indicated incomplete sequencing despite the large sequencing depth. Only blood was sampled, and tissue TCR repertoires likely differ from those in blood. Estimated clonotype richness was generally larger for naive than for memory subsets. Pairwise subsampling led to the expectation that sequencing depth would affect the degree of clonotype sharing among donors. Across several donors, approximately 5% of naive CD4, roughly 3.5% of naive CD8, about 2.3% of memory CD4, and roughly 0.41% of memory CD8 clonotypes were shared.

To note about this clone: Its recognized antigen is unknown. Base qualities are missing; no much larger clone stands one base away.

CD8 naive samples were obtained by positive selection for CCR7 among CD45RO-negative cells, yielding a CD45RA+CCR7+ population from which TemRA cells were excluded. Healthy HIV-negative adults with no recently reported acute infections or vaccinations were included as donors. Only Caucasian adults living in Nashville, Tennessee, USA were represented among the donors. Blood was obtained by leukapheresis, after which PBMCs were separated by Ficoll-Histopaque density gradient centrifugation and cryopreserved in liquid nitrogen vapor phase. Analytical flow cytometry was used to check the purity and quantity of every magnetically sorted T cell population. From each sorted fraction, genomic DNA was isolated and quantified by UV absorbance on a Nanodrop 2000c. TCR CDR3 regions were amplified from genomic DNA by multiplex PCR using the deep immunoSEQ assay. Extracted genomic DNA from each cell subset was distributed evenly across all wells of several immunoSEQ 96-well plates, and each plate was treated as a replicate. For sorted subsets, approximately 190 ng genomic DNA, equal to about 30,000 T cell genomes, was loaded into each replicate PCR. Purified libraries were measured with a Qubit 3.0 fluorometer, size-checked on a Bioanalyzer 2100, and measured again with the KAPA Library Quantification kit. Each immunoSEQ 96-well plate was sequenced on its own single-read 150-cycle Illumina NextSeq 550 flow cell. In the original analysis: Because the immunoSEQ output included only junctional sequences and no quality scores, the filtering could not be the same as the filtering used for full-length reads. To assign V/J genes and CDR3, sequences were annotated using PyIR, a Python wrapper for IgBLAST v1.9, with IMGT germline references. Any read was removed if the V/J assignment was weak (E-value above 1e-6), the CDR3 was missing, or the read contained stop codons, out-of-frame junctions, or ambiguous translated residues. V3J clonotypes were defined as sequences sharing an identical inferred V gene, J gene, and CDR3 amino acid sequence. Percentage overlap between repertoires was calculated by dividing the number of shared unique clonotypes by the size of the smaller repertoire. Richness of each repertoire was evaluated using RTK rarefaction, the Chao1 estimator, and Recon v2.1 estimates of unobserved clonotypes. Generation probabilities for all TCRbeta clonotypes obtained by the gDNA method from a handful of donors were computed using OLGA. In TCRdb, the immuneACCESS table is reduced to in-frame sequences with V and J assigned. These tables do not hold every clone; where another copy was compared, an unresolved V gene accounts for under half, and the others remain unexplained. V, J and clone size are taken as reported in that table, and D and trimming were inferred from the DNA itself. The sample records some 2 million clones, less than 95% of which are singletons. The top ten constitute about 1.1% of the sample.

Sequencing input: naive CD8+ T cells sorted from blood. The cell subset or site label of this sample denotes: CD45RA+CCR7+. This TCR was sampled from a man between 18 and 35 years old in good health.

The CDR3 sequence is CASSLFPLNGVASGELFF. The nucleotide sequence reads TGTGCCAGCAGTTTATTCCCCCTTAATGGGGTTGCTTCCGGGGAGCTGTTTTTT. In this chain, TRBV27 is recombined with TRBJ2-2; too little of a D gene remains to name it. CDR1 and CDR2, looked up from the germline V gene (reference sequence), are MNHEY and SMNVEV. Measured from the cysteine to the phenylalanine, the CDR3 is 18 residues long. Only CDR3 DNA remains: 54 bases, in frame from the first base. The V and J ends are trimmed by 1 base and 6 bases, leaving 21 bases between them.